What follows is one T cell receptor (beta chain) and its context. Its antigen is currently unknown. This record comes from a study of identifying expanded T cells in peripheral blood. The repertoire was sequenced with immunoSEQ multiplex PCR; TCRdb's copy has only in-frame clones and lacks some. There are 120,000 or so clones in the sample; 84% occur only once, and 2.5% to 4% lies in the top ten. Overall study findings and caveats: Approximately two-week clone count variance significantly increased as total template count grew.

The germline CDR1 and CDR2 sequences are LNHDA and SQIVND (reference sequence). V lost 4 bases and J lost 1, with 8 bases in between. The CDR3 is made up of 15 amino acids. No infections or other immune events were documented during collection. Sequenced sample: blood. The clonotype was recovered from a person between 18 and 69 years old in good health. V and J are TRBV19 and TRBJ2-6; no reliable D call. The DNA for the CDR3 is TGTGCCAGTAGTACCCGGGCGTCTGGGGCCAACGTCCTGACTTTC. Protein sequence: CASSTRASGANVLTF.